One sample yielded the 29 T cell receptor beta chains listed below, sequenced in a study of T cells in Graves' hyperthyroidism and ophthalmopathy. RNA transcripts served as the template for amplifying TCR beta CDR3 regions. Initially, a first-round RT-PCR of the TCR CDR3 employed the HTBI primer set. TCRdb itself ran the multiplex PCR reads through MiXCR, one entry per CDR3 protein. Here the sample spans under 350,000 distinct CDR3 sequences, 15% to 20% being singletons. Material for sequencing was blood. The receptors shown here come from a woman in her fifties or sixties with Graves' ophthalmopathy.

This clonotype was observed a few times. The gene calls are TRBV7-3 and TRBJ2-3; TRBD2 aligns across 7 bases. Germline loops: CDR1 SGHTA, CDR2 FQGTGA. This CDR3 has 13 residues. V gave up 5 bases and J gave up 8 bases; unmatched junction bases: 7. Here the CDR3 DNA reads TGTGCCAGCAGCCCTGGGGGGGGAGGTACGCAGTATTTT. Translation: CASSPGGGGTQYF.

The rearrangement joins TRBV7-8 to TRBJ1-2; D gene ambiguous. From germline, CDR1 is SGHVS and CDR2 FQNEAQ. CDR3 length equals 12 residues. Trimming stripped 3 bases from V and 8 bases from J, with 10 bases between. The chain's CDR3 is CASSLTVSGYTF. Here the CDR3 DNA reads TGTGCCAGCAGCTTGACGGTGAGCGGCTACACCTTC.

The sample holds many counts of this clonotype. V is TRBV7-2 and J is TRBJ2-5; 7 bases match TRBD1. This CDR3 is built from 17 residues. V was clipped by 2 bases and J by 3 bases; unmatched bases: 12. Germline V CDR1 and CDR2: SGHTA, FQGNSA. CDR3 DNA: TGTGCCAGCAGCTTAAATTGGGTAGGGGGCTGGGAAGAGACCCAGTACTTC. Translation: CASSLNWVGGWEETQYF.

With respect to this clonotype: The missing conserved phenylalanine or tryptophan at the end of this CDR3 makes a read error likely. The chain uses TRBV11-2 and TRBJ2-1; possible D gene TRBD1, 6 bases. Germline V gene lookup returns CDR1 SGHAT and CDR2 FQNNGV. CDR3 size: 13 residues. V lost 5 bases and J lost 4, with 9 bases in between. Here the CDR3 DNA reads TGTGCCAGCAGCATGGGACATTACAATGAGCAGTTCCTC. Residues: CASSMGHYNEQFL.

Many counts were recorded for this clonotype. The chain has TRBV5-8 and TRBJ2-5; D ambiguous. Germline assignment: CDR1 SGHTS and CDR2 YDEGEE. The CDR3 length is 13 residues. V lost 5 bases and J 2 bases, leaving 10 bases between the germline ends. The chain's CDR3 is CASRRQVQETQYF. CDR3 nucleotide sequence: TGTGCCAGCAGAAGGCAGGTTCAAGAGACCCAGTACTTC.

This clonotype was detected ten times or more. J is TRBJ1-1 and V is TRBV28; D possibly corresponds to TRBD1 (6 bases). Germline loops: CDR1 MDHEN, CDR2 SYDVKM. The CDR3 is 20 residues long. The ends were cut back, 0 bases at V and 0 bases at J, with 23 bases in the middle. CDR3 residues: CASSLWDWTERIVLNTEAFF. The CDR3 nucleotides read TGTGCCAGCAGTTTATGGGACTGGACAGAGCGTATTGTTTTGAACACTGAAGCTTTCTTT.

The sample holds one count of this clonotype. The chain carries TRBV7-9 and TRBJ1-2; D unresolved. The CDR3 totals 15 residues. Germline CDR1 is SEHNR and CDR2 is FQNEAQ (reference sequence). Trimming took off 4 bases at V and 2 bases at J, with 14 bases between the two ends. The CDR3 DNA is TGTGCCAGCAGCTCGGTTCGGATAATGAACTATGGCTACACCTTC. Translated, it gives CASSSVRIMNYGYTF.

The table lists this clonotype with many counts. This chain links TRBV4-3 with TRBJ2-7, with D perhaps matching TRBD1 (6 bases). Germline CDR1 is LGHNA and CDR2 is YSLEER. The CDR3 totals 14 residues. The V gene lost 0 bases and the J gene lost 3 bases, with 9 bases spanning the gap. The CDR3 here is CASSQDRGGYEQYF. The CDR3 DNA sequence: TGCGCCAGCAGCCAAGACAGGGGTGGCTACGAGCAGTACTTC.

The chain combines TRBV3-1 with TRBJ2-1; 7 bases agree with TRBD2. This CDR3 has 16 residues. Germline V gives CDR1 LGHDT, CDR2 YNNKEL (reference sequence). J gave up 4 bases and V 0 bases, and 6 bases lay outside the gene matches. The CDR3 reads CASSQERWGGYNEQFF. For the CDR3, the DNA is TGTGCCAGCAGCCAAGAAAGGTGGGGGGGTTACAATGAGCAGTTCTTC.

This clonotype occurred many times. This chain joins TRBV2 and TRBJ1-2; D is undetermined. The CDR3 is 17 amino acids. The V end lost 6 bases, the J end lost 6 bases, and 26 bases lay between the germline ends. The germline CDR1 and CDR2 sequences are SNHLY and FYNNEI. For the CDR3, the DNA is TGTGCCAGCAGAGCTCTCTACTCGACGGCTTTGGTACATGGCTACACCTTC. Its protein is CASRALYSTALVHGYTF.

This chain joins TRBV3-1 and TRBJ2-3; D is possibly TRBD2 (6 bases). V lost 2 bases and J 3 bases, leaving 12 bases between the germline ends. This CDR3 comprises 15 residues. Germline CDR1 and CDR2: LGHDT and YNNKEL (reference sequence). CDR3 DNA sequence: TGTGCCAGCAGCCAAACAAGGGCGGGAACAGATACGCAGTATTTT. Its translation: CASSQTRAGTDTQYF.

This clonotype showed up many times. This sequence joins TRBV20-1 and TRBJ1-4; TRBD1 matches 9 bases. The CDR3 is 16 amino acids. The ends lost 0 bases at V and 8 bases at J; junction bases unmatched: 10. Per germline, CDR1 DFQATT and CDR2 SNEGSKA (reference sequence). CDR3 residues: CSAREPWDRAVEKLFF. The CDR3 DNA sequence: TGCAGTGCTAGAGAACCCTGGGACAGGGCGGTAGAAAAACTGTTTTTT.

The rearrangement links TRBV29-1 to TRBJ2-7, with TRBD1 matching over 7 bases. The CDR3 runs to 14 residues. Trimming at V came to 5 bases and at J to 2 bases, leaving 9 bases not matched to a gene. From germline, CDR1 is SQVTM and CDR2 ANQGSEA. CDR3 in amino acids: CSVRTGQGTYEQYF. Written as DNA, the CDR3 is TGCAGCGTTCGGACAGGTCAAGGGACCTACGAGCAGTACTTC.

This clonotype was counted between two and nine times. The chain is built from TRBV24-1 and TRBJ2-2; TRBD1 aligns across 10 bases. Germline CDR1 reads KGHDR; CDR2 reads SFDVKD. The junction had 9 bases not matched to a gene; V was cut back by 4 bases and J by 5 bases. This CDR3 spans 17 amino acids. CDR3 bases: TGTGCCACCAGTGAGTTACCGGGACAGGGGTTAACCGGGGAGCTGTTTTTT. Its protein is CATSELPGQGLTGELFF.

This clonotype was seen repeatedly, ten times or more. The CDR3 here is CSARGQGARAFF. In nucleotides, the CDR3 is TGCAGTGCTAGGGGACAGGGGGCACGGGCTTTCTTT. J is TRBJ1-1 and V is TRBV20-1; TRBD1 agrees at 12 bases. The CDR3 has 12 amino acids. Trimming removed 3 bases from V and 11 bases from J; junction bases left unmatched: 4. Germline CDR1 DFQATT, CDR2 SNEGSKA (reference sequence).

This clonotype has at least ten counts. The chain has TRBV20-1 and TRBJ2-1; the match to TRBD2 covers 12 bases. V lost 4 bases to trimming and J lost 2 bases; unmatched junction nucleotides: 3. Germline V gives CDR1 DFQATT, CDR2 SNEGSKA (reference sequence). This CDR3 comprises 15 residues. For the CDR3, the DNA is TGCAGTGCTATGACTAGCGGGGGAACCTACAATGAGCAGTTCTTC. This encodes CSAMTSGGTYNEQFF.

V usage is TRBV10-1 and J usage is TRBJ2-3, with a possible D match to TRBD1 (6 bases). Between the trimmed V and J ends, which lost 7 bases and 1 base, there was a span of 15 bases. This CDR3 is built from 15 residues. Germline CDR1 and CDR2: WNHNN and SYGVQD (reference sequence). The CDR3 sequence: CASIFQDSRTDTQYF. CDR3 nucleotides: TGCGCCAGCATTTTCCAGGACAGCCGCACAGATACGCAGTATTTT.

This clonotype showed up many times. V usage is TRBV28 and J usage is TRBJ2-7; D may correspond to TRBD1 or TRBD2 (5 bases each). The ends were cut back, 5 bases at V and 2 bases at J, with 13 bases in the middle. The germline CDR1 and CDR2 sequences are MDHEN and SYDVKM. The CDR3 runs 14 residues. The CDR3 reads CASSPGTGTYEQYF. CDR3 bases: TGTGCCAGCAGTCCCGGGACGGGTACCTACGAGCAGTACTTC.

The J gene is TRBJ1-2, the V gene TRBV7-9; D is undetermined. V lost 4 bases and J 2 bases, leaving 11 bases between the germline ends. The germline CDR1 and CDR2 sequences are SEHNR and FQNEAQ (reference sequence). There are 14 residues in the CDR3. CDR3 nucleotide sequence: TGTGCCAGCAGCTATGGCGGACGGAACTATGGCTACACCTTC. It translates to CASSYGGRNYGYTF.

This clonotype was detected many times. The chain couples TRBV12-3 or TRBV12-4 to TRBJ1-5; 9 nucleotides agree with TRBD1. V shed 7 bases and J 9 bases; nucleotides not matched to a gene: 13. The CDR3 has 15 amino acids. The CDR3 here is CASTPGGQGDGPQHF. For the CDR3, the DNA is TGTGCCAGCACCCCAGGGGGACAGGGCGATGGGCCCCAGCATTTT.

The chain links TRBV7-9 to TRBJ1-5, with D hard to call. With 5 bases removed from V and 3 bases from J, the gap between germline ends came to 11 bases. The CDR3 is made up of 14 amino acids. Germline assignment: CDR1 SEHNR and CDR2 FQNEAQ (reference sequence). CDR3 DNA sequence: TGTGCCAGCAGCGGTTACGGAGCCAATCAGCCCCAGCATTTT. It specifies CASSGYGANQPQHF.

DNA of the CDR3: TGTGCCAGCAGCTCCGCCGGAGGGGTTTCTAACTATGGCTACACCTTC. Encoded protein: CASSSAGGVSNYGYTF. The rearrangement uses TRBV5-5 and TRBJ1-2, with D possibly being TRBD1 (5 bases). CDR1 and CDR2 from the germline V gene are SGHKS and YYEKEE (reference sequence). The CDR3 sequence is 16 residues long. Trimming took off 3 bases at V and 0 bases at J, with 15 bases between the two ends.

This rearrangement joins TRBV7-8 to TRBJ1-1, with TRBD1 matching 7 bases. V lost 6 bases to trimming and J lost 2 bases; unmatched junction nucleotides: 6. This CDR3 has 14 amino acids. CDR1 is SGHVS and CDR2 is FQNEAQ in the germline V gene. In DNA form, the CDR3 reads TGTGCCAGCAGTGAACGGACAGGCAACACTGAAGCTTTCTTT. Its translation is CASSERTGNTEAFF. Drawing the rest from reference TRBV7-8 and TRBJ1-1, the complete variable domain is GAGVSQSPRYKVAKRGQDVALRCDPISGHVSLFWYQQALGQGPEFLTYFQNEAQLDKSGLPSDRFFAERPEGSVSTLKIQRTQQEDSAVYLCASSERTGNTEAFFGQGTRLTVV.

This clonotype was detected ten times or more. This chain links TRBV20-1 with TRBJ2-1; D tentatively reads TRBD1 or TRBD2 (5 bases each). In germline, CDR1 is DFQATT, CDR2 SNEGSKA (reference sequence). This CDR3 comprises 12 residues. The CDR3 loop reads CGSRGSYNEQFF. The CDR3 nucleotides read TGCGGGAGTAGGGGATCCTACAATGAGCAGTTCTTC.

The gene calls are TRBV5-1 and TRBJ1-1; D gene unclear. V lost 4 bases, J lost 0 bases, and 16 bases lay in between. CDR1 is SGHRS and CDR2 is YFSETQ in the germline V gene. The CDR3 length is 16 residues. The CDR3 coding sequence is TGCGCCAGCAGCAAGGAAAGACGGCAGATGAACACTGAAGCTTTCTTT. Translation: CASSKERRQMNTEAFF.

This chain joins TRBV20-1 and TRBJ1-2; TRBD1 matches at 12 bases. The germline CDR1 and CDR2 sequences are DFQATT and SNEGSKA (reference sequence). Germline trimming cut 5 bases from V and 2 bases from J; bases unmatched to any gene: 9. The CDR3 runs to 16 residues. CDR3 loop: CSAPGTGGGGNYGYTF. In DNA, the CDR3 is TGCAGTGCTCCCGGGACAGGGGGCGGTGGGAACTATGGCTACACCTTC.

The sample holds many counts of this clonotype. The chain has TRBV6-2 or TRBV6-3 and TRBJ1-2; weak D call: TRBD1 (6 bases). The length of the CDR3 is 14 residues. Germline V lookup: CDR1 MNHEY, CDR2 SVGEGT. V lost 6 bases and J lost 5, with 16 bases in between. CDR3 coding DNA: TGTGCCAGCAGACAGGGAGGCGGAACTTATGGCTACACCTTC. Its translation: CASRQGGGTYGYTF.

This clonotype was observed many times. The chain is built from TRBV28 and TRBJ1-6, with a possible D match to TRBD1 (5 bases). The germline CDR1 and CDR2 sequences are MDHEN and SYDVKM. The CDR3 has 15 residues. Trimming shortened V by 2 bases and J by 5 bases, and 10 bases separated the two germline ends. The CDR3: CASSLAGYDNSPLHF. CDR3 bases: TGTGCCAGCAGTTTAGCAGGGTACGATAATTCACCCCTCCACTTT.

This clonotype has a handful of counts. The chain employs TRBV5-8 and TRBJ1-6; D unclear. The CDR3 spans 15 residues. Trimming removed 5 bases from V and 7 bases from J, with 16 bases in between. Germline lookup yields CDR1 SGHTS and CDR2 YDEGEE. CDR3 residues: CASRLNGYPNSPLHF. The CDR3 region has the DNA TGTGCCAGCAGGCTGAATGGGTACCCAAATTCACCCCTCCACTTT.